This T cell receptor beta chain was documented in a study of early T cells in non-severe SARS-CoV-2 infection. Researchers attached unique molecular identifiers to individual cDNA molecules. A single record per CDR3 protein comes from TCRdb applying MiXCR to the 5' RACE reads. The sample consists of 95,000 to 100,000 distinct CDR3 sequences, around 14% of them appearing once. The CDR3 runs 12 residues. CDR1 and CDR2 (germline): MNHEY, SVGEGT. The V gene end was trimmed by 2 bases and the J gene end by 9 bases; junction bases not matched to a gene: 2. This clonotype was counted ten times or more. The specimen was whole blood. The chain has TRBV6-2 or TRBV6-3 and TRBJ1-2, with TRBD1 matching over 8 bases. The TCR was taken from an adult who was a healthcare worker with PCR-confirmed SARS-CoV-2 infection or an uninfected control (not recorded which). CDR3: CASSYGQGSYTF. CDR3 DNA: TGTGCCAGCAGTTACGGACAGGGAAGCTACACCTTC.